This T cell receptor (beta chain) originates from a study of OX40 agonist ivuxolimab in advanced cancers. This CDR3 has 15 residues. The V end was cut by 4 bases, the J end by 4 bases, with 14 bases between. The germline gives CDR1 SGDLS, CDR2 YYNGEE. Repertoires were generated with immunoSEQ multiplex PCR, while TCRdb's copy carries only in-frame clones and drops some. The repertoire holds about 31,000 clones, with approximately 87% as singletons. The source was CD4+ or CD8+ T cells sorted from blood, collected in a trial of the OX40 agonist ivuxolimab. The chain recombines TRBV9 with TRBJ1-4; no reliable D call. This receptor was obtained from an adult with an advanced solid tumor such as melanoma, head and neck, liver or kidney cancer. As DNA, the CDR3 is TGTGCCAGCAGCCCAGCTGGCCAGAATAATGAAAAACTGTTTTTT. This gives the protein CASSPAGQNNEKLFF.